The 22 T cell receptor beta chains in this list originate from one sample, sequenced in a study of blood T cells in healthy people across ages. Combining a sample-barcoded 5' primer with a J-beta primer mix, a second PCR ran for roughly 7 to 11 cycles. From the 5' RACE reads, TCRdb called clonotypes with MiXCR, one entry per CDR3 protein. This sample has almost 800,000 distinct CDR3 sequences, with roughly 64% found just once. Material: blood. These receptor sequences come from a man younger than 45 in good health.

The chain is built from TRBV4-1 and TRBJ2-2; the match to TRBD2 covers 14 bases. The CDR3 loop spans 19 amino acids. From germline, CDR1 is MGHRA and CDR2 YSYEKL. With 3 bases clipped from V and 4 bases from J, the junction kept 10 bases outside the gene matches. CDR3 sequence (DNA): TGCGCCAGCAGCCATCCAGGGACTAGCGGGAGCGTCGTCACCGGGGAGCTGTTTTTT. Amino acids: CASSHPGTSGSVVTGELFF.

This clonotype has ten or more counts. The DNA for the CDR3 is TGTGCCAGCAGCCCGAGACAGGGATCCTACGAGCAGTACTTC. As protein: CASSPRQGSYEQYF. V usage is TRBV3-1 and J usage is TRBJ2-7, with 7 positions matching TRBD1. The J segment lost 1 base and the V segment lost 4 bases, leaving 4 bases of the junction unmatched. The germline gives CDR1 LGHDT, CDR2 YNNKEL (reference sequence). This CDR3 spans 14 amino acids.

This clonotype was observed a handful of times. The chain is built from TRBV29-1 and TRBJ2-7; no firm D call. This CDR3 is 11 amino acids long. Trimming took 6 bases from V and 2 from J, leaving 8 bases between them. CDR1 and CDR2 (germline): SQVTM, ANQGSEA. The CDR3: CSVKETYEQYF. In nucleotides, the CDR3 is TGCAGCGTGAAGGAAACCTACGAGCAGTACTTC.

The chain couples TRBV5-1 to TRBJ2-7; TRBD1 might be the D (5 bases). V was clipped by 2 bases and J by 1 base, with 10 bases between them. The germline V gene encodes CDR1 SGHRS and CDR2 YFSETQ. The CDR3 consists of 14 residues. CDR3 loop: CASSFQGESYEQYF. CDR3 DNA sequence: TGCGCCAGCAGCTTCCAGGGCGAGTCCTACGAGCAGTACTTC.

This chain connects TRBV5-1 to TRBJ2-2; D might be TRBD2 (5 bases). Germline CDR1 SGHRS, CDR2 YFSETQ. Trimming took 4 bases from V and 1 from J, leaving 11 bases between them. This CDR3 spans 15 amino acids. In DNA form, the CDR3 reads TGCGCCAGCAGCAGCCGCCGGGAGAACACCGGGGAGCTGTTTTTT. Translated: CASSSRRENTGELFF.

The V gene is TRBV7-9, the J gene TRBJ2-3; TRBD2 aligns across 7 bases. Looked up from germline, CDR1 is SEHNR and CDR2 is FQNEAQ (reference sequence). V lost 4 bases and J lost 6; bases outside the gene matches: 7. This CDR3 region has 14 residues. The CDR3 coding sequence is TGTGCCAGCAGCTCCGGGGGGTCCATGGATACGCAGTATTTT. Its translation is CASSSGGSMDTQYF.

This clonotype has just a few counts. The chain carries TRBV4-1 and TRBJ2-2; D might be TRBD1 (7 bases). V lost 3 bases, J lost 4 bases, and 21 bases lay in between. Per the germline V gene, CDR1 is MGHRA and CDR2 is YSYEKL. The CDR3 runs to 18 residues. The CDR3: CASSQRGGGETTTGELFF. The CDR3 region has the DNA TGCGCCAGCAGCCAGCGCGGAGGGGGCGAGACTACCACCGGGGAGCTGTTTTTT.

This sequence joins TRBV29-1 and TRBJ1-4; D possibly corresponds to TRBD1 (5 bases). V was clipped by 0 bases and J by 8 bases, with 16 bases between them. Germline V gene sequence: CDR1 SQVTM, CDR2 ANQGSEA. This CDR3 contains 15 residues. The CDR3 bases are TGCAGCGTTGAAGATCGAGGGACCGGGGGGGAAAAACTGTTTTTT. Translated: CSVEDRGTGGEKLFF.

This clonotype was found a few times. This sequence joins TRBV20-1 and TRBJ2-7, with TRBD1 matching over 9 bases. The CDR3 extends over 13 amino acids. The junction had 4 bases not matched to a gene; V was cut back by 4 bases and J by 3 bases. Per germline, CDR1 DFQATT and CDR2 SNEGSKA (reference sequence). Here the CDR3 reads CSAIPGQGYEQYF. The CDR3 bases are TGCAGTGCTATACCGGGACAGGGCTACGAGCAGTACTTC.

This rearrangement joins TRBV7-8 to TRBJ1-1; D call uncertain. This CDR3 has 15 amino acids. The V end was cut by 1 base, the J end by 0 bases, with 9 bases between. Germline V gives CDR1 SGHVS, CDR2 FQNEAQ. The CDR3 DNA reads TGTGCCAGCAGCTTAGAGCCACTCATGAACACTGAAGCTTTCTTT. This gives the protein CASSLEPLMNTEAFF.

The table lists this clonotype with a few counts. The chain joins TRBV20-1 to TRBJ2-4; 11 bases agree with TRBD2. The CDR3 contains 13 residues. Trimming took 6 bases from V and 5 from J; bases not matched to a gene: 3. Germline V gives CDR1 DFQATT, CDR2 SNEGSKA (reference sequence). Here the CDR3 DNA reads TGCAGTGCCCCGGGACTAGCGGAAAACATTCAGTACTTC. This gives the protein CSAPGLAENIQYF.

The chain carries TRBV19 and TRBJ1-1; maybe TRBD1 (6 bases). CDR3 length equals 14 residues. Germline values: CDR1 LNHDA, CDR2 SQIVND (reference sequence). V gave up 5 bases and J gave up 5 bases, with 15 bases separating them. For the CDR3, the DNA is TGTGCCAGTAGTTCCTTAGGGGGGGGAACTGAAGCTTTCTTT. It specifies CASSSLGGGTEAFF.

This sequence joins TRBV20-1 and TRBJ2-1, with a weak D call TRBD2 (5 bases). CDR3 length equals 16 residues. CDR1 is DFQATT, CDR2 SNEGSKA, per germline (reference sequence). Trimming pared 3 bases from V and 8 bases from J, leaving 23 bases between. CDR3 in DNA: TGCAGTGCTAGTGGGTCCAGCGGAAAATCCGGCGATGAGCAGTTCTTC. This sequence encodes CSASGSSGKSGDEQFF.

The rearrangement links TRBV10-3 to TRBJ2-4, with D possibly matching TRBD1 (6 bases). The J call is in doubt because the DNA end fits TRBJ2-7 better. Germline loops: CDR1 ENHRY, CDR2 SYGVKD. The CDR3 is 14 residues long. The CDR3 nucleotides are TGTGCCATCAGTGAGTCCCGTCAGGGGTACGAGCAGTACTTC. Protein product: CAISESRQGYEQYF.

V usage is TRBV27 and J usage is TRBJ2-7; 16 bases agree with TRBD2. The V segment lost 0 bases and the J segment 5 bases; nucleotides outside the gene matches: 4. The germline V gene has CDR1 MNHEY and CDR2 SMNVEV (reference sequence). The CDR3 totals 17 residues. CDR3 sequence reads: CASSLSGLAGGPHEQYF. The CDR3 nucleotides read TGTGCCAGCAGTTTATCGGGACTAGCGGGAGGGCCCCACGAGCAGTACTTC.

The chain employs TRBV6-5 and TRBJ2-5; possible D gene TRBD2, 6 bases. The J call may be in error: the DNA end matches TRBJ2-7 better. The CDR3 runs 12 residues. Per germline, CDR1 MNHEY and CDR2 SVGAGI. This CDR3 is CASRHGGYEQYF. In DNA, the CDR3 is TGTGCCAGCAGGCACGGGGGATACGAGCAGTACTTC.

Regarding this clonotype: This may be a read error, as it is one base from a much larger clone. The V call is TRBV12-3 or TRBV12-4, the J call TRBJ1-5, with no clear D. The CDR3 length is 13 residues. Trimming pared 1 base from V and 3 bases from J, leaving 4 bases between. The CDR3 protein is CASSLGNNQPQHF. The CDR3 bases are TGTGCCAGCAGTTTAGGGAACAATCAGCCCCAGCATTTT.

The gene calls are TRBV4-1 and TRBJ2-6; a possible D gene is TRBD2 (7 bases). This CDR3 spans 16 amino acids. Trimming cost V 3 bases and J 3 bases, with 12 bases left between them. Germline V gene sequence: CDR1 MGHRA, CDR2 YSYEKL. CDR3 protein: CASSHGRGYGANVLTF. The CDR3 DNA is TGCGCCAGCAGCCATGGGAGGGGGTATGGGGCCAACGTCCTGACTTTC.

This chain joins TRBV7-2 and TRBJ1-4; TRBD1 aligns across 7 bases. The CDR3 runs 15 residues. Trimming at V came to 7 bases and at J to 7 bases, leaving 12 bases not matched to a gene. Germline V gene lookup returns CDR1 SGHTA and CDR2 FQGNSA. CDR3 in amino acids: CASTPGQLSGEKLFF. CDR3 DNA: TGTGCCAGCACCCCGGGACAGCTATCCGGTGAAAAACTGTTTTTT. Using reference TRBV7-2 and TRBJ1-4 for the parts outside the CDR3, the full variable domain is GAGVSQSPSNKVTEKGKDVELRCDPISGHTALYWYRQSLGQGLEFLIYFQGNSAPDKSGLPSDRFSAERTGGSVSTLTIQRTQQEDSAVYLCASTPGQLSGEKLFFGSGTQLSVL.

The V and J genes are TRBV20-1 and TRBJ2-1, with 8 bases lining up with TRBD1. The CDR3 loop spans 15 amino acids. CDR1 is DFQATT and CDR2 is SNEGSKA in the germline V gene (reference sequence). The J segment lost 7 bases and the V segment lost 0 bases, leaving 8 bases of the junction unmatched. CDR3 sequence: CSARDPNDRGNEQFF. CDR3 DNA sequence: TGCAGTGCTAGAGATCCAAATGACAGGGGAAATGAGCAGTTCTTC.

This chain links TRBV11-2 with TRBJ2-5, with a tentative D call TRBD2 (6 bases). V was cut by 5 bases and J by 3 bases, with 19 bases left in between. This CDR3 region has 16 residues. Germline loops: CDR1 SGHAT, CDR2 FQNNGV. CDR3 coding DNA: TGTGCCAGCAGCCACGGGGTGGGAGCGGGCGAAGAGACCCAGTACTTC. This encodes CASSHGVGAGEETQYF.

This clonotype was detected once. CDR3 loop: CSATSPGPEQPQHF. Here the CDR3 DNA reads TGCAGTGCTACCAGCCCAGGACCGGAGCAGCCCCAGCATTTT. The chain employs TRBV20-1 and TRBJ1-5; D not resolved. Germline V gene data show CDR1 as DFQATT and CDR2 as SNEGSKA (reference sequence). Trimming took 4 bases from V and 7 from J, leaving 17 bases between them. This CDR3 contains 14 residues.